This TCR delta chain was sequenced in a study of γδ T cells in repeated Plasmodium falciparum infection. TCRdb re-processed the multiplex PCR reads using CATT. The sample has over 45,000 delta-chain clones, 1.6% seen once. Bulk repertoires came from Vgamma9/Vdelta2+ or Vdelta2-negative gammadelta T cells flow-sorted from PBMC. The germline V gene encodes CDR1 TSWWSYY and CDR2 QGS. This CDR3 has 19 residues. V dropped 3 bases and J dropped 1 base, with 24 bases sitting between them. This clone showed up just a few times. This may stem from a read error, because a much larger clone lies one nucleotide away.

This TCR derives from a pool of human donors (malaria-infected and uninfected, not separated). Sequencing was carried out using gamma-delta T cells from blood. The V gene is TRDV1, the J gene TRDJ1; no clear D. The J gene is not listed in TCRdb, so it was assigned here from a DNA match to germline. CDR3 nucleotide sequence: TGTGCTCTTGGGGATGGGTCCCACACCCCTTGTTTCGTCACCGATAAACTCATCTTT. This translates into CALGDGSHTPCFVTDKLIF.